These 10 T cell receptor beta chains share one sample of origin, sequenced in a study of metastatic and nonmetastatic thyroid tumors. TCRdb re-analyzed the PCR reads using MiXCR. The table has 20,000 to 25,000 clones, more than 20% seen once; the top ten hold about 4.5%. Thyroid surgery took place with no prior treatment in any patient. Sequencing was done on a sample of adjacent normal tissue. Receptors were obtained from a female donor with papillary thyroid cancer or a benign thyroid nodule (not recorded which). Some clones in this sample may be carry-over from other donors' samples.

The chain is built from TRBV11-2 and TRBJ2-7; 8 bases are shared with TRBD2. There are 13 residues in the CDR3. J lost 3 bases, V lost 8 bases, and 6 bases had no gene match. Germline CDR1 is SGHAT and CDR2 is FQNNGV. The CDR3 region is CASGDSGVYEQYF. CDR3 sequence (DNA): TGTGCCAGCGGGGATAGCGGGGTCTACGAGCAGTACTTC.

The V and J genes are TRBV5-1 and TRBJ1-1; unclear D gene. Between the trimmed V and J ends, which lost 2 bases and 7 bases, there was a span of 12 bases. The length of the CDR3 is 13 residues. Germline V CDR1 and CDR2: SGHRS, YFSETQ. The CDR3 DNA reads TGCGCCAGCAGCTTAGGAGGAAGTGGTGAAGCTTTCTTT. Residues: CASSLGGSGEAFF.

With respect to this clone: Since the CDR3 does not end with the conserved phenylalanine or tryptophan, this likely comes from a read error. V is TRBV6-2 or TRBV6-3 and J is TRBJ1-2, with 7 nucleotides matching TRBD1. In germline, CDR1 is MNHEY, CDR2 SVGEGT. The CDR3 spans 14 residues. CDR3 in amino acids: CTSRDPRGFYGYTI. For the CDR3, the DNA is TGTACCAGCAGAGACCCCAGGGGGTTCTATGGCTACACCATC.

The chain has TRBV5-1 and TRBJ1-4; 8 nucleotides line up with TRBD1. The germline gives CDR1 SGHRS, CDR2 YFSETQ. The CDR3 loop spans 15 amino acids. Germline trimming cut 2 bases from V and 4 bases from J; bases unmatched to any gene: 4. CDR3 nucleotide sequence: TGCGCCAGCAGCTTACAGGGGGGAGATAATGAAAAACTGTTTTTT. Encoded protein: CASSLQGGDNEKLFF.

This clone was detected a few times. The J gene is TRBJ2-7, the V gene TRBV4-2; 10 positions agree with TRBD1. V shed 5 bases, J shed 1 base, and the junction held 8 bases outside the gene matches. This CDR3 contains 16 residues. CDR1 is LGHNA, CDR2 YNFKEQ, per germline. CDR3 DNA sequence: TGTGCCAGCAGCTATTCCGGGACAGGGGAATCCTACGAGCAGTACTTC. Protein sequence: CASSYSGTGESYEQYF.

This clone occurred many times. A much larger clone differs from this one at a single base, so this may be a read error. The chain is built from TRBV28 and TRBJ2-3; no clear D gene. Germline V gene data show CDR1 as MDHEN and CDR2 as SYDVKM. The CDR3 is 16 amino acids. The CDR3: CTSSSPARRSTDTQYF. Here the CDR3 DNA reads TGTACCAGCAGTTCCCCCGCGAGACGTAGCACAGATACGCAGTATTTT.

This clone was observed a few times. The rearrangement links TRBV6-1 to TRBJ1-2; no firm D call. Trimming pared 6 bases from V and 6 bases from J, leaving 8 bases between. This CDR3 has 11 residues. In germline, CDR1 is MNHNS, CDR2 SASEGT. The CDR3 DNA follows: TGTGCCAGCAGGTGTTACCATGGCTACACCTTC. Amino acid sequence: CASRCYHGYTF.

This clone has at least ten counts. The rearrangement links TRBV11-3 to TRBJ2-7; D is unclear. The germline V and J ends were trimmed by 2 bases and 1 base, with 9 bases remaining between them. The length of the CDR3 is 14 residues. Germline CDR1 SGHNT, CDR2 YENEEA. CDR3 sequence: CASSLSASSYEQYF. CDR3 nucleotide sequence: TGTGCCAGCAGCTTATCGGCATCGTCCTACGAGCAGTACTTC.

This clone was detected many times. V is TRBV19 and J is TRBJ2-2, with 14 bases fitting TRBD2. The CDR3 contains 18 residues. The V gene end was trimmed by 7 bases and the J gene end by 4 bases; junction bases not matched to a gene: 11. Germline V gene data show CDR1 as LNHDA and CDR2 as SQIVND (reference sequence). The CDR3 loop reads CASTPMGLAGVSTGELFF. Written as DNA, the CDR3 is TGTGCCAGTACTCCAATGGGACTAGCGGGAGTGAGCACCGGGGAGCTGTTTTTT.

This chain links TRBV6-1 with TRBJ1-1; the D gene is possibly TRBD1 (5 bases). Germline loops: CDR1 MNHNS, CDR2 SASEGT. The CDR3 totals 17 residues. V was shortened by 6 bases and J by 0 bases, with 20 bases between the two germline ends. Here the CDR3 reads CASSHGRGQYLNTEAFF. DNA of the CDR3: TGTGCCAGCAGCCACGGGAGGGGCCAATACCTGAACACTGAAGCTTTCTTT.